This T cell receptor delta chain was retrieved from a study of gamma-delta chains in newborns, infants, children. At the level of the study: Polyclonal expansion of innate γδ T cells after birth follows microbial exposure.

TCRdb re-called clones from the reads via CATT. The sample consists of more than 9,000 delta-chain clones, approximately 22% of them appearing once. The table lists this clone with a few counts. A junction boundary mismatches the germline segment, possibly from a read error. This clonotype originated in a child who was a newborn, infant or young child, either healthy, febrile or measles-vaccinated (not recorded which). The material sequenced was blood.

CDR3 loop: CARDTIRGIRSSTAQLFF. The DNA of the CDR3 is TGTGCCCGTGACACGATCAGGGGGATACGCTCTTCGACAGCACAACTCTTCTTT. This chain uses TRDV2 with TRDJ2, with 10 bases lining up with TRDD3. CDR1 GEAIGNYY and CDR2 EKD come from the germline V gene. CDR3 length: 18 residues.